These 30 T cell receptor beta chains were all obtained from the same sample, sequenced in a study of radiation and T cells in renal cell carcinoma. TCRdb's copy holds only in-frame clones and misses some; the assay was immunoSEQ multiplex PCR. The sample holds around 23,000 clones, around 57% seen once. The sample's treatment: treatment-naive control, cytoreductive nephrectomy. Sequencing used tumor tissue, obtained from a patient whose treatment was nephrectomy without radiotherapy. The origin of the receptors is a human donor with renal cell carcinoma.

This sequence joins TRBV6-5 and TRBJ1-1, with D possibly TRBD1 on 6 matching bases. In germline, CDR1 is MNHEY, CDR2 SVGAGI. The CDR3 loop spans 15 amino acids. V was clipped by 3 bases and J by 1 base, with 12 bases between them. As DNA, the CDR3 is TGTGCCAGCAGTTATGCGGGACACCAGAACACTGAAGCTTTCTTT. Encoded protein: CASSYAGHQNTEAFF.

The chain has TRBV10-3 and TRBJ2-7, with no clear D. The CDR3 has 12 residues. Germline CDR1 ENHRY, CDR2 SYGVKD. Between the trimmed V and J ends, which lost 3 bases and 0 bases, there was a span of 3 bases. This CDR3 is CAISEISYEQYF. CDR3 in DNA: TGTGCCATCAGTGAAATCTCCTACGAGCAGTACTTC.

The table lists this clone with a few counts. The genes are TRBV18 and TRBJ2-3; TRBD1 matches 8 bases. CDR1 is KGHSH, CDR2 LQKENI, per germline. The CDR3 covers 15 residues. The J segment lost 3 bases and the V segment lost 2 bases, leaving 4 bases of the junction unmatched. CDR3 sequence: CASSPIQGGTDTQYF. CDR3 DNA sequence: TGTGCCAGCTCACCAATACAGGGGGGTACAGATACGCAGTATTTT.

The chain combines TRBV10-3 with TRBJ1-1; perhaps TRBD1 as D (5 bases). Per germline, CDR1 ENHRY and CDR2 SYGVKD. This CDR3 has 15 residues. Trimming left V 10 bases short and J 0 bases short, with 18 bases between. CDR3 in amino acids: CASNTLAGVNTEAFF. In DNA form, the CDR3 reads TGTGCCAGCAATACACTTGCGGGGGTGAACACTGAAGCTTTCTTT.

This clone was found a few times. CDR3 in DNA: TGCGCCAGCAGCCCTTGGAGGGGCACAGATACGCAGTATTTT. Its translation: CASSPWRGTDTQYF. This chain links TRBV4-3 with TRBJ2-3; weak D call: TRBD2 (6 bases). The CDR3 contains 14 residues. Trimming took 4 bases from V and 1 from J, leaving 9 bases between them. Germline CDR1 is LGHNA and CDR2 is YSLEER.

This clone was seen many times. This chain uses TRBV7-9 with TRBJ1-6; the D is unclear. CDR1 and CDR2 (germline): SEHNR, FQNEAQ (reference sequence). The V end lost 3 bases, the J end lost 9 bases, and 15 bases lay between the germline ends. The CDR3 contains 15 residues. Written as DNA, the CDR3 is TGTGCCAGCAGCTTTCCCGGGCCCGACTCTTCACCCCTCCACTTT. It is translated as CASSFPGPDSSPLHF. The full variable domain, completed using reference TRBV7-9 and TRBJ1-6, is DTGVSQNPRHKITKRGQNVTFRCDPISEHNRLYWYRQTLGQGPEFLTYFQNEAQLEKSRLLSDRFSAERPKGSFSTLEIQRTEQGDSAMYLCASSFPGPDSSPLHFGNGTRLTVT.

The rearrangement uses TRBV21-1 and TRBJ2-7. TRBV21-1 is tagged as a pseudogene. The CDR3 covers 14 residues. In DNA, the CDR3 is TGTGCCAGCAGCCGTCCCCATCCGGAATACGAGCAGTACTTC. It is translated as CASSRPHPEYEQYF.

The CDR3 region has the DNA TGTGCCAGTAAGGGACTGAACACCGGGGAGCTGTTTTTT. It translates to CASKGLNTGELFF. This sequence joins TRBV19 and TRBJ2-2, with a possible D match to TRBD2 (6 bases). This CDR3 region has 13 residues. With 7 bases removed from V and 1 base from J, the gap between germline ends came to 7 bases. In germline, CDR1 is LNHDA, CDR2 SQIVND (reference sequence). The variable domain in full, with the rest retrieved from reference TRBV19 and TRBJ2-2, is DGGITQSPKYLFRKEGQNVTLSCEQNLNHDAMYWYRQDPGQGLRLIYYSQIVNDFQKGDIAEGYSVSREKKESFPLTVTSAQKNPTAFYLCASKGLNTGELFFGEGSRLTVL.

The chain is built from TRBV18 and TRBJ1-1; D gene unclear. The CDR3 sequence is 14 residues long. Trimming took 6 bases from V and 1 from J, leaving 12 bases between them. In germline, CDR1 is KGHSH, CDR2 LQKENI. The CDR3 loop reads CASSLRSPNTEAFF. The CDR3 DNA is TGTGCCAGCTCCCTCCGCAGTCCGAACACTGAAGCTTTCTTT.

This clone was counted only a few times. The chain combines TRBV30 with TRBJ1-3, with unresolved D. The V gene lost 8 bases and the J gene lost 0 bases, with 8 bases spanning the gap. CDR3 length: 12 residues. Per germline, CDR1 GTSNPN and CDR2 SVGIG (reference sequence). In DNA form, the CDR3 reads TGTGCCGGTGCCTCCTCTGGAAACACCATATATTTT. Amino acids: CAGASSGNTIYF.

The chain carries TRBV6-1 and TRBJ2-3; D may match TRBD1 or TRBD2 (5 bases each). Germline V lookup: CDR1 MNHNS, CDR2 SASEGT. The V and J ends lost 3 bases and 6 bases respectively, with 16 bases between them. CDR3 length: 15 residues. The DNA of the CDR3 is TGTGCCAGCAGTGACAGAACTGGGGGTCTGGATACGCAGTATTTT. It translates to CASSDRTGGLDTQYF.

The chain couples TRBV9 to TRBJ1-2, with a weak D call TRBD1 (5 bases). The CDR3 is 15 amino acids. Per germline, CDR1 SGDLS and CDR2 YYNGEE. Trimming stripped 3 bases from V and 2 bases from J, with 14 bases between. For the CDR3, the DNA is TGTGCCAGCAGCGGCCCGGGACGGCCGAACTATGGCTACACCTTC. Encoded protein: CASSGPGRPNYGYTF.

Only a few counts were recorded for this clone. This chain links TRBV9 with TRBJ1-4; D gene unclear. Trimming took 4 bases from V and 5 from J, leaving 9 bases between them. Germline V gene lookup returns CDR1 SGDLS and CDR2 YYNGEE. The length of the CDR3 is 13 residues. The CDR3 reads CASSPRSNEKLFF. The CDR3 DNA reads as TGTGCCAGCAGCCCAAGGTCAAATGAAAAACTGTTTTTT. The variable domain in full, completed from reference TRBV9 and TRBJ1-4, reads DSGVTQTPKHLITATGQRVTLRCSPRSGDLSVYWYQQSLDQGLQFLIQYYNGEERAKGNILERFSAQQFPDLHSELNLSSLELGDSALYFCASSPRSNEKLFFGSGTQLSVL.

The J gene is TRBJ2-5, the V gene TRBV5-4; D ambiguous. The CDR3 sequence is 14 residues long. V was cut by 0 bases and J by 2 bases, with 8 bases left in between. From germline, CDR1 is SGHNT and CDR2 YYREEE (reference sequence). CDR3 protein: CASSLETWQETQYF. CDR3 coding DNA: TGTGCCAGCAGCTTGGAGACATGGCAAGAGACCCAGTACTTC.

The chain links TRBV5-1 to TRBJ1-1, with 7 bases fitting TRBD1. The germline V gene has CDR1 SGHRS and CDR2 YFSETQ. CDR3 length: 13 amino acids. The V segment lost 4 bases and the J segment 10 bases; nucleotides outside the gene matches: 10. CDR3 nucleotides: TGCGCCAGCAGCCCAGACAGGGCATTCGGAGCTTTCTTT. This encodes CASSPDRAFGAFF.

The chain links TRBV30 to TRBJ1-6, with D unclear. Germline-derived CDR1 and CDR2 are GTSNPN and SVGIG (reference sequence). This CDR3 has 18 amino acids. With 0 bases removed from V and 0 bases from J, the gap between germline ends came to 15 bases. CDR3 sequence (DNA): TGTGCCTGGAGTGTGTCTCTGGGCAGATGCTCCTATAATTCACCCCTCCACTTT. Amino acids: CAWSVSLGRCSYNSPLHF.

V is TRBV6-1 and J is TRBJ2-5; D not resolved. Between the trimmed V and J ends, which lost 0 bases and 6 bases, there was a span of 17 bases. CDR3 length equals 16 residues. CDR1 and CDR2 (germline): MNHNS, SASEGT. DNA for the CDR3: TGTGCCAGCAGTGAAGCAGGGCAGAACCTCGGAAAGACCCAGTACTTC. It encodes CASSEAGQNLGKTQYF.

The table lists this clone with a few counts. The gene calls are TRBV2 and TRBJ1-2; D uncertain. CDR1 is SNHLY, CDR2 FYNNEI, per germline. V was shortened by 0 bases and J by 7 bases, with 6 bases between the two germline ends. The CDR3 runs 12 residues. CDR3 nucleotides: TGTGCCAGCAGTGAAGCGTACGCTGGCTACACCTTC. This gives the protein CASSEAYAGYTF.

The chain recombines TRBV4-3 with TRBJ1-6, with D hard to call. Germline V gives CDR1 LGHNA, CDR2 YSLEER. The CDR3 length is 16 residues. Trimming cost V 0 bases and J 0 bases, with 6 bases left between them. The CDR3 loop reads CASSQDYSSYNSPLHF. The CDR3 DNA reads as TGCGCCAGCAGCCAAGATTACAGCTCCTATAATTCACCCCTCCACTTT.

The chain uses TRBV4-2 and TRBJ2-2; a possible D gene is TRBD2 (6 bases). The CDR3 spans 17 residues. Germline V gene data show CDR1 as LGHNA and CDR2 as YNFKEQ. Trimming removed 3 bases at V and 0 bases at J, with 14 bases between. The CDR3 region is CASSQDAASANTGELFF. The DNA of the CDR3 is TGTGCCAGCAGCCAGGACGCTGCTAGCGCGAACACCGGGGAGCTGTTTTTT.

The J gene is TRBJ1-3, the V gene TRBV9; weak D call: TRBD1 (5 bases). The CDR3 sequence is 17 residues long. Per the germline V gene, CDR1 is SGDLS and CDR2 is YYNGEE. With 0 bases removed from V and 3 bases from J, the gap between germline ends came to 16 bases. The CDR3 loop reads CASSVARQGDLGNTIYF. CDR3 coding DNA: TGTGCCAGCAGCGTAGCTCGGCAGGGTGATCTTGGAAACACCATATATTTT.

The J gene is TRBJ1-2, the V gene TRBV4-3; 7 positions match TRBD1. The CDR3 covers 15 residues. CDR1 is LGHNA, CDR2 YSLEER, per germline. With V trimmed by 8 bases and J by 8 bases, 17 bases remained unmatched. The CDR3 sequence is CASSSGDSLYVGYTF. The CDR3 DNA reads as TGCGCCAGCTCCTCTGGGGACAGCCTATATGTCGGCTACACCTTC.

A few counts support this clone. The chain combines TRBV29-1 with TRBJ2-7; weak D call: TRBD2 (7 bases). This CDR3 is built from 14 residues. Germline V CDR1 and CDR2: SQVTM, ANQGSEA. The ends were cut back, 5 bases at V and 6 bases at J, with 20 bases in the middle. Here the CDR3 reads CSVPTGGGLAEQYF. CDR3 nucleotides: TGCAGCGTTCCCACCGGCGGGGGCCTTGCCGAGCAGTACTTC.

The rearrangement joins TRBV4-3 to TRBJ2-1; TRBD1 matches 8 bases. CDR1 LGHNA and CDR2 YSLEER come from the germline V gene. The CDR3 covers 12 residues. V gave up 3 bases and J gave up 12 bases; unmatched junction bases: 4. CDR3 sequence (DNA): TGCGCCAGCAGCCACGCAGGGGGCGGGCAGTTCTTC. As protein: CASSHAGGGQFF.

This chain links TRBV5-6 with TRBJ1-1; no firm D call. CDR1 and CDR2 from the germline V gene are SGHDT and YYEEEE. This CDR3 comprises 16 residues. The V and J ends lost 1 base and 1 base respectively, with 14 bases between them. The CDR3 reads CASSLYLGPRNTEAFF. The DNA for the CDR3 is TGTGCCAGCAGCTTGTATCTAGGGCCCCGGAACACTGAAGCTTTCTTT.

The CDR3 loop is CASSLAIQNQAFF. The CDR3 DNA reads TGCGCCAGCAGCTTGGCCATACAAAACCAAGCTTTCTTT. This rearrangement joins TRBV5-1 to TRBJ1-1, with D hard to call. The CDR3 runs 13 residues. In germline, CDR1 is SGHRS, CDR2 YFSETQ. The ends were cut back, 0 bases at V and 9 bases at J, with 12 bases in the middle. Drawing the rest from reference TRBV5-1 and TRBJ1-1, the complete variable domain is KAGVTQTPRYLIKTRGQQVTLSCSPISGHRSVSWYQQTPGQGLQFLFEYFSETQRNKGNFPGRFSGRQFSNSRSEMNVSTLELGDSALYLCASSLAIQNQAFFGQGTRLTVV.

The CDR3 DNA is TGTGCCAGCAGCTTCGGGGTTGCTGAAGCTTTCTTT. This sequence encodes CASSFGVAEAFF. The chain carries TRBV7-9 and TRBJ1-1; D unresolved. This CDR3 is 12 amino acids long. Looked up from germline, CDR1 is SEHNR and CDR2 is FQNEAQ (reference sequence). V lost 3 bases, J lost 6 bases, and 8 bases lay in between.

The V and J genes are TRBV6-8 and TRBJ1-6; D call uncertain. Germline V gives CDR1 MNHGY, CDR2 SAAAGT. This CDR3 contains 18 residues. Trimming stripped 5 bases from V and 3 bases from J, with 20 bases between. CDR3 region: CASSPQVLEGRYNSPLHF. Here the CDR3 DNA reads TGTGCCAGCAGTCCCCAAGTTCTCGAGGGCCGCTATAATTCACCCCTCCACTTT.

This clone was counted only a few times. J is TRBJ1-2 and V is TRBV6-1; D gene ambiguous. With 7 bases removed from V and 8 bases from J, the gap between germline ends came to 20 bases. Germline-derived CDR1 and CDR2 are MNHNS and SASEGT. This CDR3 region has 14 residues. The CDR3 region has the DNA TGTGCCAGCACCCCGGAATGGAATCACGGGGGCTACACCTTC. Translated: CASTPEWNHGGYTF.

Sample share makes this clone medium-sized. V is TRBV7-9 and J is TRBJ2-1; D uncertain. Trimming removed 1 base at V and 2 bases at J, with 6 bases between. Germline V gene data show CDR1 as SEHNR and CDR2 as FQNEAQ (reference sequence). The CDR3 sequence is 14 residues long. In DNA form, the CDR3 reads TGTGCCAGCAGCTTAGTTGGGCCCTACAATGAGCAGTTCTTC. This codes for CASSLVGPYNEQFF.